This entry concerns a single TCR beta chain. Germline V gene sequence: CDR1 MNHNS, CDR2 SASEGT. Deletions cut 7 bases from V and 7 bases from J, with 17 bases between. The CDR3 has 14 amino acids. These data belong to a study of T cells after yellow fever vaccination. TCRdb fed the 5' RACE reads into MiXCR, producing one record per CDR3 protein. Of hundreds of thousands of distinct CDR3 sequences listed, approximately 12% are singletons. J is TRBJ2-1 and V is TRBV6-1, with D hard to call. The material was PBMCs, obtained on the day of the yellow fever booster vaccination. This TCR was sampled from a young man who received the YFV17D yellow fever vaccine. This CDR3 is CASTPTRVWNEQFF. The CDR3 bases are TGTGCCAGCACACCAACAAGGGTTTGGAATGAGCAGTTCTTC.